Sequencing of this T cell receptor (beta chain) was carried out in a study of T cells in Graves' hyperthyroidism and ophthalmopathy. Overall study context: The authors collected peripheral blood at initial diagnosis, before any treatment.

In germline, CDR1 is MNHEY, CDR2 SMNVEV (reference sequence). The length of the CDR3 is 15 residues. V was cut by 2 bases and J by 4 bases, with 9 bases left in between. Ophthalmopathy patients had moderate-to-severe active disease, CAS ≥3, NOSPECS ≥4, and disease duration under 3 months. Clinical symptoms, serum thyroxine and TRAb, thyroid ultrasound and orbital computed tomography together formed the diagnostic basis. Amplified TCR beta CDR3 regions derived from RNA transcripts. HTBI primers drove first-round RT-PCR of the TCR CDR3. TCRdb ran MiXCR on the multiplex PCR reads and lists one entry per CDR3 protein. This table holds a few hundred thousand distinct CDR3 sequences, roughly 17% found once.

V is TRBV27 and J is TRBJ1-6; a possible D gene is TRBD1 (5 bases). This TCR derives from a woman aged 18-35 years with Graves' ophthalmopathy. The specimen was blood. CDR3: CASSLGKGYNSPLHF. For the CDR3, the DNA is TGTGCCAGCAGTTTAGGAAAGGGGTATAATTCACCCCTCCACTTT.